The clone carrying this T cell receptor (beta chain) was seen just once. The V gene lost 1 base and the J gene lost 3 bases, with 3 bases spanning the gap. CDR1 and CDR2 (germline): DFQATT, SNEGSKA (reference sequence). CDR3 length equals 11 residues. Assay used: immunoSEQ multiplex PCR; TCRdb lists only in-frame clones, some missing. The sample holds 45,000 to 55,000 clones; roughly 90% are singletons and the top ten take around 17%. The data were obtained in a study of radiotherapy plus CTLA-4 blockade in lung cancer. About the study: Objective response was observed in about 19% of patients, and disease control in 30% to 35%.

Sequences were derived from peripheral blood, sampled from a patient treated with radiotherapy plus ipilimumab. This sequence originates from a human donor with non-small cell lung cancer that progressed on radiotherapy plus ipilimumab. Some clones in this sample may be carry-over from other donors' samples. This chain connects TRBV20-1 to TRBJ1-1; D uncertain. This chain's CDR3 is CSARADTEAFF. The CDR3 region has the DNA TGCAGTGCTAGAGCCGACACTGAAGCTTTCTTT.